This TCR beta chain was sequenced in a study of post-analysis software for immune sequencing data. This clonotype was seen only a few times. Its specificity is unknown. Study observations and caveats: There was significantly lower normalized Chao1 diversity in multiple sclerosis patients than in controls. Samples from one preparation batch, clustered by F measure, grouped strongly together. Four or five TRBV segments (TRBV5-6, TRBV5-1 and TRBV20-1 among them) occurred more frequently in patients than in controls.

Tagging with unique molecular identifiers was a feature of the TCR beta cDNA libraries. Researchers reported some 500,000 cDNA molecules coming from around 1 to 10 million T cells. In TCRdb, the PCR reads were re-called with MiXCR into one record per CDR3 protein. The table records 750,000 to 950,000 distinct CDR3 sequences, 53% of them present only once. V gave up 5 bases and J gave up 2 bases, with 9 bases separating them. From germline, CDR1 is ENHRY and CDR2 SYGVKD. The CDR3 loop spans 13 amino acids. The specimen was blood. This clonotype originated in a girl aged 5-17 years with multiple sclerosis. The rearrangement joins TRBV10-3 to TRBJ1-2; weak D call: TRBD1 (5 bases). Here the CDR3 reads CAISKQENYGYTF. CDR3 DNA: TGTGCCATCAGTAAACAGGAGAACTATGGCTACACCTTC.